A single TCR beta chain is shown here with its context. CDR1 is MDHEN, CDR2 SYDVKM, per germline. Unmatched junction bases numbered 8, after V lost 4 bases and J lost 2 bases. This CDR3 contains 16 residues. The sample is drawn from a study of blood T cell repertoires in COVID-19. Only in-frame clones appear in the TCRdb table, and some are missing; sequencing was by immunoSEQ multiplex PCR. The data show 200,000 to 250,000 clones, with 83% seen just once and around 7.2% held by the top ten. V and J are TRBV28 and TRBJ2-1; the match to TRBD1 covers 7 bases. The specimen was peripheral blood. The sequence was obtained from a woman aged 45-60 years with acute or convalescent COVID-19. This CDR3 is CASSSWTGRTYNEQFF. The CDR3 bases are TGTGCCAGCAGTTCATGGACAGGCCGAACCTACAATGAGCAGTTCTTC. The whole variable domain, filled in from reference TRBV28 and TRBJ2-1, reads DVKVTQSSRYLVKRTGEKVFLECVQDMDHENMFWYRQDPGLGLRLIYFSYDVKMKEKGDIPEGYSVSREKKERFSLILESASTNQTSMYLCASSSWTGRTYNEQFFGPGTRLTVL.